This TCR beta chain stems from a study of blood T cell repertoires in COVID-19 (dated by TCRdb to 2020 to 2021). About the study as a whole: Samples covering the acute and convalescent phases of COVID-19 were provided by collaborators in the United States, Italy and Spain. The dataset comprised deeply sampled blood TCRbeta repertoires from subjects exposed to, actively infected with, or recovered from COVID-19. The repertoires were released in a freely available public database intended as a resource for research on the immune response to SARS-CoV-2. The material from the prospective study consisted of cDNA or gDNA derived from T cells, B-cell-depleted T cells, or PBMCs. Where available, HLA class I and class II types were obtained from metadata supplied by the sample provider rather than from assay-based typing. The samples were drawn from two sources: the first 160 participants of the ongoing ImmuneRACE study, and over 950 subjects contributed by 6 global collaborators. Sample metadata almost always included a de-identified subject ID, COVID-19 status, age in years and sex.

CDR1 SGHDT and CDR2 YYEEEE are derived from the germline V gene. The CDR3 contains 16 residues, cysteine and phenylalanine counted. Just the 48-base CDR3 DNA is kept, in frame starting at base 1. Relative to germline, V is 0 bases shorter and J is 5 bases shorter, with 18 bases between their ends. Each collaborating institution followed its own protocols to collect whole blood in K2EDTA tubes. For TCRbeta analysis, collaborator samples were shipped as frozen whole blood, as isolated PBMCs, or as DNA extracted from either sample type. As regards this clone: The clone's antigen remains unknown. Base qualities were left out, and no much larger clone turns up one base away.

The immunoSEQ Assay, a bias-controlled multiplex PCR, was used to amplify TCRbeta CDR3 regions from genomic DNA. In the source study's methods: The number of nucleated cells in each sample was estimated from the amplification of reference gene primers within the assay. To quantify the absolute abundance of each unique TCRbeta CDR3 rearrangement, sequence reads were collapsed and filtered. For each sample, productive Simpson clonality was calculated as the square root of Simpson's diversity index over productive rearrangements. The table was pulled from immuneACCESS by TCRdb, which kept in-frame rearrangements only. Such tables lose some clones; where checked, under half of the loss comes from unresolved V genes, and the rest has no known cause. V, J and clone size reflect that table, while D and trimming were determined from the DNA. The sample yields 200,000 to 250,000 clones; 88% were counted once. Around 2.9% of the sample goes to the ten largest clones.

On the study overall, not on this receptor specifically: How much clinical and demographic metadata was included differed by source and by participant, and the metadata was provided uncurated.

This clonotype originated in a woman in her sixties or seventies with acute or convalescent COVID-19. Recombination joined TRBV5-6 with TRBJ2-7; tentative D gene TRBD2, with 8 bases matching. The sequencing input was peripheral blood. The sequence in DNA is TGTGCCAGCAGCTTGGCCCCGGGAGGGGGCGCGAACGAGCAGTACTTC. This gives the protein CASSLAPGGGANEQYF.